This T cell receptor beta chain was retrieved from a study of radiotherapy plus CTLA-4 blockade in lung cancer (dated by TCRdb to the late 2010s). A note on the overall study: Among the enrolled patients, about 19% had an objective response, and approximately 33% reached disease control.

Notes on this clone: It lacks a known antigen. No per-base quality is available; no much larger clone lies one base away.

Library creation used the immunoSEQ multiplex PCR assay. Here the immuneACCESS table is served through TCRdb, limited to in-frame sequences with V and J called. Missing clones are a known gap in these copies; in checked studies unresolved V genes cover under half, and the rest lacks a known reason. Here the sample has some 100,000 clones; around 86% occur a single time. The ten largest clonotypes hold 14% to 15% of the sample. In the germline V gene, CDR1 corresponds to SGHDN and CDR2 to FVKESK. The germline ends are 10 bases apart after V is trimmed by 4 bases and J by 0 bases. Measured from the cysteine to the phenylalanine, the CDR3 is 15 residues long. Kept here is only the CDR3 DNA, which spans 45 bases and is read in frame from base 1. Points the paper makes about the study in general: After treatment with radiotherapy and ipilimumab, TCR clones that originated in tumors expanded in peripheral blood. Early dynamic changes in blood T cell clones, together with increased serum interferon-beta after radiation, were reported as the strongest predictors of response.

The study tested focal radiation therapy combined with CTLA-4 blockade (ipilimumab) in patients with chemo-refractory metastatic non-small-cell lung cancer. The chain is encoded by TRBV14 joined to TRBJ1-3, and the D gene may be TRBD1, 6 bases matching. Material: peripheral blood, obtained from a patient treated with radiotherapy plus ipilimumab. The clonotype originates from a human donor with non-small cell lung cancer that progressed on radiotherapy plus ipilimumab. At the DNA level, the sequence is TGTGCCAGCAGCCTTGGACAGCTCTCTGGAAACACCATATATTTT. Its product reads: CASSLGQLSGNTIYF.